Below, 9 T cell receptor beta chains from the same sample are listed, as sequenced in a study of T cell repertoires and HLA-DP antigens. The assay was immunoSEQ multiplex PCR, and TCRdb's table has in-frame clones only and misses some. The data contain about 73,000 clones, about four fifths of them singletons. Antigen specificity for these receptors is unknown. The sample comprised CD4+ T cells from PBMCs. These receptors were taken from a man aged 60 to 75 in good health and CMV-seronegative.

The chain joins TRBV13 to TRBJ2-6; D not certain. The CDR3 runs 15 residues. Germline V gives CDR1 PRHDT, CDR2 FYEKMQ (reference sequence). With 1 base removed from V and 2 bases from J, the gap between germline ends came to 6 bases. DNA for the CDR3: TGTGCCAGCAGCTTAGCTGGGACTGGGGCCAACGTCCTGACTTTC. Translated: CASSLAGTGANVLTF.

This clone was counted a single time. This CDR3 reads CASSRQVSTDTQYF. The CDR3 DNA is TGTGCCAGCAGCCGACAGGTGTCCACAGATACGCAGTATTTT. The V call is TRBV5-4, the J call TRBJ2-3; D might be TRBD1 (6 bases). There are 14 residues in the CDR3. The germline V gene has CDR1 SGHNT and CDR2 YYREEE (reference sequence). Trimming took 4 bases from V and 2 from J, leaving 11 bases between them.

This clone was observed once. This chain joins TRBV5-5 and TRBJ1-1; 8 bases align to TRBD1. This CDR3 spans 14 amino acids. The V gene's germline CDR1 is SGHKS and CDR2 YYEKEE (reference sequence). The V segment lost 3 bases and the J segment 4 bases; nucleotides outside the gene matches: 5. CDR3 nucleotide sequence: TGTGCCAGCAGCTGGGGGACAGGAAGCACTGAAGCTTTCTTT. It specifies CASSWGTGSTEAFF.

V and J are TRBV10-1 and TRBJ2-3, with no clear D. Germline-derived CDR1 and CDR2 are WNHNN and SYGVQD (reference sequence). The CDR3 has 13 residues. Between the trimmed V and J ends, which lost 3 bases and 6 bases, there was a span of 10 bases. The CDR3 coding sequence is TGCGCCAGCAGTGAACCCGACTCGGATACGCAGTATTTT. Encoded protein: CASSEPDSDTQYF.

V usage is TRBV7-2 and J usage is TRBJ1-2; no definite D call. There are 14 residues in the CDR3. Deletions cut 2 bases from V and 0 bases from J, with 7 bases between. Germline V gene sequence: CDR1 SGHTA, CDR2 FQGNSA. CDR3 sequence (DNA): TGTGCCAGCAGCTTAAAGGGTACTAACTATGGCTACACCTTC. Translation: CASSLKGTNYGYTF.

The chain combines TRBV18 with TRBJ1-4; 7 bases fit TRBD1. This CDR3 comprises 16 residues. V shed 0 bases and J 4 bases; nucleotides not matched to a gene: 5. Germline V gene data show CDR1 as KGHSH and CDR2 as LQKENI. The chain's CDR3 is CASSPPTGAGNEKLFF. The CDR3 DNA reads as TGTGCCAGCTCACCACCAACAGGGGCGGGTAATGAAAAACTGTTTTTT.

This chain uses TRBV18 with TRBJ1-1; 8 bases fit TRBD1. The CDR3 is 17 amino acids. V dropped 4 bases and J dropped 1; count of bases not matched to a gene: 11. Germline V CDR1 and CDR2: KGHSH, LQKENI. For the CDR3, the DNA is TGTGCCAGCTCACGTGGGGCAGGGGGCTCTAGGAACACTGAAGCTTTCTTT. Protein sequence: CASSRGAGGSRNTEAFF.

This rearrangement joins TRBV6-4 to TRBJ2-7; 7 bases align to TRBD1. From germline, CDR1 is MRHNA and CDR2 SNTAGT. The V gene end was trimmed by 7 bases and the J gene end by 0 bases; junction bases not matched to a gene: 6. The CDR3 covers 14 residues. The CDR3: CASTLTGLSYEQYF. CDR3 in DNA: TGTGCCAGCACCCTGACAGGGCTCTCCTACGAGCAGTACTTC.

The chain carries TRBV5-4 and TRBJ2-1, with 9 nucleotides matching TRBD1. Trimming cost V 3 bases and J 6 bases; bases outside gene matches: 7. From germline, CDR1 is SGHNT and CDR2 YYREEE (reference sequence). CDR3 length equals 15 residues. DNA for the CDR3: TGTGCCAGCAGCTCGGACAGGGGAAATTTCAATGAGCAGTTCTTC. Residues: CASSSDRGNFNEQFF.